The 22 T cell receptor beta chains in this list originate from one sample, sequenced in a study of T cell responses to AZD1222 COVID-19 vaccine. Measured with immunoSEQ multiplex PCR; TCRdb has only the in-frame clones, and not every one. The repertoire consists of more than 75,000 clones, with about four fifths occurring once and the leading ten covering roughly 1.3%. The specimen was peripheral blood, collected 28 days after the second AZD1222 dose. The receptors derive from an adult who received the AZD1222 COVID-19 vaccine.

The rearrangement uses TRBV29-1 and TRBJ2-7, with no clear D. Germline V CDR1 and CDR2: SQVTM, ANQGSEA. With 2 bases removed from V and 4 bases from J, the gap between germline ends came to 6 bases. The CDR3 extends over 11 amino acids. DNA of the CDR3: TGCAGCGTTGAACTGGAATACGAGCAGTACTTC. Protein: CSVELEYEQYF.

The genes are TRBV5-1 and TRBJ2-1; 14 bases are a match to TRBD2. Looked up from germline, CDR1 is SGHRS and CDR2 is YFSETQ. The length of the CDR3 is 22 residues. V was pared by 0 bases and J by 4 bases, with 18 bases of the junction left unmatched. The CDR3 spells CASSLAPTGLAGVFRGYNEQFF. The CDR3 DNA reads TGCGCCAGCAGCTTGGCACCGACGGGACTAGCGGGAGTCTTTCGGGGGTACAATGAGCAGTTCTTC.

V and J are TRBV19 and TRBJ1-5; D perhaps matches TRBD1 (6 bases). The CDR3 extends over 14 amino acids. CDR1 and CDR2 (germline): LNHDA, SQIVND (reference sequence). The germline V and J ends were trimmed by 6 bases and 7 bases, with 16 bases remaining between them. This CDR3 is CASRLEGGGQPQHF. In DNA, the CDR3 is TGTGCCAGTAGACTCGAGGGGGGCGGACAGCCCCAGCATTTT. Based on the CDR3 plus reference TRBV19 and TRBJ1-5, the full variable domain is DGGITQSPKYLFRKEGQNVTLSCEQNLNHDAMYWYRQDPGQGLRLIYYSQIVNDFQKGDIAEGYSVSREKKESFPLTVTSAQKNPTAFYLCASRLEGGGQPQHFGDGTRLSIL.

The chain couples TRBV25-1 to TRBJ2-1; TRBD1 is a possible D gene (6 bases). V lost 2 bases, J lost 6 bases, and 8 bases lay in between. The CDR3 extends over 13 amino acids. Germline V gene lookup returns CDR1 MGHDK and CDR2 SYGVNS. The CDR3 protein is CASSENRANEQFF. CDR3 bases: TGTGCCAGCAGTGAAAACAGGGCCAATGAGCAGTTCTTC.

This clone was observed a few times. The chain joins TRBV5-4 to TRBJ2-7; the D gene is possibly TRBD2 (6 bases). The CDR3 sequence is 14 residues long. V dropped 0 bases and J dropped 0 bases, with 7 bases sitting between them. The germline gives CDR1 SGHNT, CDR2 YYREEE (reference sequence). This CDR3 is CASSLGGNSYEQYF. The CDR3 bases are TGTGCCAGCAGCTTGGGCGGGAACTCCTACGAGCAGTACTTC.

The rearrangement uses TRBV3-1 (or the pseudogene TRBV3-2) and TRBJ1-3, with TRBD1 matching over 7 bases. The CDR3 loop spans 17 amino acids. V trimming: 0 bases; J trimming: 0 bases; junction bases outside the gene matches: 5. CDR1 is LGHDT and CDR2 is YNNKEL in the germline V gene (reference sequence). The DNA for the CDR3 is TGTGCCAGCAGCCAAGAATCTCCAGGGGGCTCTGGAAACACCATATATTTT. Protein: CASSQESPGGSGNTIYF.

The chain's CDR3 is CASSFVRGGKSTDTQYF. For the CDR3, the DNA is TGTGCCAGCAGTTTCGTCCGGGGGGGGAAAAGCACAGATACGCAGTATTTT. This chain connects TRBV6-2 or TRBV6-3 to TRBJ2-3, with TRBD2 identical over 8 bases. CDR3 length equals 17 residues. The ends lost 4 bases at V and 0 bases at J; junction bases unmatched: 9. Germline V gene data show CDR1 as MNHEY and CDR2 as SVGEGT.

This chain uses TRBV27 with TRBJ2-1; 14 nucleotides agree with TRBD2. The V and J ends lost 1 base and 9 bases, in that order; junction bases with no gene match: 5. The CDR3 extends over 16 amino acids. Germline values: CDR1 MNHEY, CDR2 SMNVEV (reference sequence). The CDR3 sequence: CASSLWGLAGAGEQFF. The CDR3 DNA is TGTGCCAGCAGTTTATGGGGACTAGCGGGAGCTGGTGAGCAGTTCTTC.

The DNA for the CDR3 is TGCGCCAGCAGTGATGGTAGTAAGGGCCCCGGCACTGAAGCTTTCTTT. Protein: CASSDGSKGPGTEAFF. The V gene is TRBV10-2, the J gene TRBJ1-1; D ambiguous. There are 16 residues in the CDR3. V gave up 3 bases and J gave up 4 bases, with 18 bases separating them. Germline V gene sequence: CDR1 WSHSY, CDR2 SAAADI.

CDR3 sequence: CASSLVGRGLPEAFF. The CDR3 bases are TGTGCCAGCAGCTTGGTTGGCAGGGGGCTTCCTGAAGCTTTCTTT. The chain has TRBV5-6 and TRBJ1-1; 8 bases align to TRBD1. The V and J ends lost 0 bases and 6 bases, in that order; junction bases with no gene match: 7. This CDR3 is built from 15 residues. Germline V gene lookup returns CDR1 SGHDT and CDR2 YYEEEE.

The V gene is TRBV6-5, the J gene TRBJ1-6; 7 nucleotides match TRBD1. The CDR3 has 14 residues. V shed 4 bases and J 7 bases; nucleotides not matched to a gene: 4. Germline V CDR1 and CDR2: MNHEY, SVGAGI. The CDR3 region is CASSSPTGNSPLHF. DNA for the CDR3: TGTGCCAGCAGTTCCCCGACAGGGAATTCACCCCTCCACTTT.

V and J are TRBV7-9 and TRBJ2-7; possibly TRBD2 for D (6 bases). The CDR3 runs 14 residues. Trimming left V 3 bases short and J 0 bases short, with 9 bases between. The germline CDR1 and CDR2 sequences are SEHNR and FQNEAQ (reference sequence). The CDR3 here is CASSFGTDSYEQYF. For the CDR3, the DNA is TGTGCCAGCAGCTTCGGGACTGACTCCTACGAGCAGTACTTC. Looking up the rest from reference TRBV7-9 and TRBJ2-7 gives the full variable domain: DTGVSQNPRHKITKRGQNVTFRCDPISEHNRLYWYRQTLGQGPEFLTYFQNEAQLEKSRLLSDRFSAERPKGSFSTLEIQRTEQGDSAMYLCASSFGTDSYEQYFGPGTRLTVT.

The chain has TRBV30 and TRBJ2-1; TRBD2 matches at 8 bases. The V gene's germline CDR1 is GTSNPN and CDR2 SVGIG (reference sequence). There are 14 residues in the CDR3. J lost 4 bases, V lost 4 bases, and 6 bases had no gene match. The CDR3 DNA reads TGTGCCTGGACCGGGACTAGGGGATACAATGAGCAGTTCTTC. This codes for CAWTGTRGYNEQFF.

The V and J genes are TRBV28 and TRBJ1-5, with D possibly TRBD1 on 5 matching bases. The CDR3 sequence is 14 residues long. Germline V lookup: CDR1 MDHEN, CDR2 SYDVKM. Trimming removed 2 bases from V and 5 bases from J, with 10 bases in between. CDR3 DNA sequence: TGTGCCAGCAGTTTAGGGCAGGGAGATCAGCCCCAGCATTTT. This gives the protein CASSLGQGDQPQHF.

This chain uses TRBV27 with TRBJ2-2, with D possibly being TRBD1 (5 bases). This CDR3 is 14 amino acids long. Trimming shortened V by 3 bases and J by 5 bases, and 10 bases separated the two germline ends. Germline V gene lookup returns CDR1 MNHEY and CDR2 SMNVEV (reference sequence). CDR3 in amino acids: CASSFQGITGELFF. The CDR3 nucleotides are TGTGCCAGCAGTTTCCAGGGCATTACCGGGGAGCTGTTTTTT.

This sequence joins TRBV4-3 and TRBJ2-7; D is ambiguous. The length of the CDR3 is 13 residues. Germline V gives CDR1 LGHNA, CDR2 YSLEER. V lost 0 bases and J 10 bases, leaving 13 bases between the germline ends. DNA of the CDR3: TGCGCCAGCAGCCAAGACCTCCGGGCCGGACAGTACTTC. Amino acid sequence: CASSQDLRAGQYF.

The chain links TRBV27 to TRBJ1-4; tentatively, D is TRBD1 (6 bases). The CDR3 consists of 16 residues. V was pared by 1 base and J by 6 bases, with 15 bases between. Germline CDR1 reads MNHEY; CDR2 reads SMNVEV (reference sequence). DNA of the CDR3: TGTGCCAGCAGTTTATTTTTGAGGGGGGTGGATGAAAAACTGTTTTTT. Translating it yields CASSLFLRGVDEKLFF.

The CDR3 sequence is CASSLPREGSNTGELFF. CDR3 coding DNA: TGTGCCAGCAGCTTGCCCCGGGAAGGATCGAACACCGGGGAGCTGTTTTTT. The chain has TRBV5-8 and TRBJ2-2; maybe TRBD2 (5 bases). Per the germline V gene, CDR1 is SGHTS and CDR2 is YDEGEE. With 1 base removed from V and 0 bases from J, the gap between germline ends came to 13 bases. This CDR3 is 17 amino acids long.

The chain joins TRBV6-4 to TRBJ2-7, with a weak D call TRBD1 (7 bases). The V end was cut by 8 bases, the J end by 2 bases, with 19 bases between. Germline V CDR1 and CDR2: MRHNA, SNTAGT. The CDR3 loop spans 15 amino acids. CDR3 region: CASRRDSGQTYEQYF. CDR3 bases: TGTGCCAGCCGGAGGGATTCGGGACAGACCTACGAGCAGTACTTC.

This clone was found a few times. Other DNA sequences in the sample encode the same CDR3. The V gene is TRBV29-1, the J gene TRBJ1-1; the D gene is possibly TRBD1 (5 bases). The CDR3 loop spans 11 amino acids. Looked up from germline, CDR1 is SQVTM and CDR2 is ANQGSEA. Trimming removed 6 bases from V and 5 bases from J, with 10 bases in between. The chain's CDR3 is CSVDGGTEAFF. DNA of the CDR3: TGCAGCGTCGATGGGGGTACTGAAGCTTTCTTT.

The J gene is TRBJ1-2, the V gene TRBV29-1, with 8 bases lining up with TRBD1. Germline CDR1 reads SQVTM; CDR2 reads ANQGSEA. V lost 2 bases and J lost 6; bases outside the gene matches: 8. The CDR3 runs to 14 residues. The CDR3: CSVEMGQANNGYTF. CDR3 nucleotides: TGCAGCGTTGAAATGGGACAGGCAAATAATGGCTACACCTTC.

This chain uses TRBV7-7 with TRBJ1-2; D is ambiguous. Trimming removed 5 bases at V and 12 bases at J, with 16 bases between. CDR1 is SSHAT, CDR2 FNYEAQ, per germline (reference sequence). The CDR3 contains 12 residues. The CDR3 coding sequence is TGTGCCAGCAGCATAGGAAGGAGACACCACACCTTC. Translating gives CASSIGRRHHTF.